Each of the 10 T cell receptor beta chains below was sequenced from the same sample in a study of blood T cell repertoires in COVID-19. Sequencing used immunoSEQ multiplex PCR; TCRdb keeps in-frame clones, though not all of them. The sample includes nearly 110,000 clones, around 90% seen only once; the top ten take roughly 1.2%. The sample was peripheral blood. All receptors come from a woman in her twenties or thirties with acute or convalescent COVID-19.

CDR3 loop: CASSLDRGRNTIYF. The CDR3 DNA reads TGTGCCAGCAGCCTGGACAGGGGGAGAAACACCATATATTTT. The chain joins TRBV5-4 to TRBJ1-3; TRBD1 aligns across 10 bases. V was pared by 4 bases and J by 5 bases, with 3 bases of the junction left unmatched. Germline CDR1 and CDR2: SGHNT and YYREEE (reference sequence). The CDR3 is 14 amino acids. The full variable domain, completed using reference TRBV5-4 and TRBJ1-3, is ETGVTQSPTHLIKTRGQQVTLRCSSQSGHNTVSWYQQALGQGPQFIFQYYREEENGRGNFPPRFSGLQFPNYSSELNVNALELDDSALYLCASSLDRGRNTIYFGEGSWLTVV.

The chain is built from TRBV9 and TRBJ1-1; D gene unclear. Germline-derived CDR1 and CDR2 are SGDLS and YYNGEE. V lost 0 bases to trimming and J lost 1 base, with 7 bases between them. The CDR3 totals 14 residues. CDR3 sequence (DNA): TGTGCCAGCAGCGTAGATTACAGGAACACTGAAGCTTTCTTT. This gives the protein CASSVDYRNTEAFF.

V usage is TRBV4-1 and J usage is TRBJ2-3; the D gene is possibly TRBD2 (5 bases). CDR3 length: 15 amino acids. Germline V gene lookup returns CDR1 MGHRA and CDR2 YSYEKL. V dropped 5 bases and J dropped 0 bases, with 12 bases sitting between them. CDR3 nucleotides: TGCGCCAGCAGCATCGGGAAGCCCAGCACAGATACGCAGTATTTT. Translating gives CASSIGKPSTDTQYF.

The rearrangement links TRBV7-3 to TRBJ2-7; 9 nucleotides match TRBD1. Germline-derived CDR1 and CDR2 are SGHTA and FQGTGA. CDR3 length: 13 residues. The J segment lost 6 bases and the V segment lost 2 bases, leaving 2 bases of the junction unmatched. CDR3 in amino acids: CASSLGTGSEQYF. The CDR3 nucleotides are TGTGCCAGCAGCTTAGGGACAGGGTCCGAGCAGTACTTC.

This clone was found once. This sequence joins TRBV5-1 and TRBJ1-3; 7 bases fit TRBD1. V lost 0 bases and J lost 3; bases outside the gene matches: 0. The CDR3 contains 14 residues. Germline V gene lookup returns CDR1 SGHRS and CDR2 YFSETQ. The chain's CDR3 is CASSLDRGGNTIYF. CDR3 coding DNA: TGCGCCAGCAGCTTGGACAGGGGTGGAAACACCATATATTTT.

A remark on this clone: Within the sample, other DNA sequences also encode this same CDR3. The chain carries TRBV7-2 and TRBJ2-3; D gene ambiguous. This CDR3 has 12 residues. Germline V gives CDR1 SGHTA, CDR2 FQGNSA. The ends were cut back, 5 bases at V and 0 bases at J, with 3 bases in the middle. The CDR3 region is CASSPSTDTQYF. CDR3 nucleotide sequence: TGTGCCAGCAGCCCAAGCACAGATACGCAGTATTTT.

This clone was detected once. The V gene is TRBV6-2 or TRBV6-3, the J gene TRBJ1-1; D possibly corresponds to TRBD1 (5 bases). The CDR3 has 15 amino acids. V was shortened by 0 bases and J by 6 bases, with 14 bases between the two germline ends. Germline loops: CDR1 MNHEY, CDR2 SVGEGT. The CDR3 DNA reads as TGTGCCAGCAGTTACTCGCCAGGGTATGTCGCTGAAGCTTTCTTT. Residues: CASSYSPGYVAEAFF.

The gene calls are TRBV4-3 and TRBJ1-4; 7 nucleotides agree with TRBD1. This CDR3 contains 15 residues. Germline V gene lookup returns CDR1 LGHNA and CDR2 YSLEER. J was trimmed by 6 bases and V by 0 bases; bases with no gene match: 4. CDR3 DNA sequence: TGCGCCAGCAGCCAAGATCGACAGGGTTATGAAAAACTGTTTTTT. It yields the protein CASSQDRQGYEKLFF.

The gene calls are TRBV10-3 and TRBJ2-2; D might be TRBD2 (6 bases). Germline-derived CDR1 and CDR2 are ENHRY and SYGVKD. V gave up 11 bases and J gave up 0 bases, with 10 bases separating them. This CDR3 has 13 amino acids. In DNA form, the CDR3 reads TGTGCCCTCCGGGGGACGAACACCGGGGAGCTGTTTTTT. The encoded protein is CALRGTNTGELFF.

The J gene is TRBJ2-7, the V gene TRBV6-2 or TRBV6-3; TRBD1 is a possible D gene (6 bases). Germline lookup yields CDR1 MNHEY and CDR2 SVGEGT. This CDR3 is built from 16 residues. V gave up 6 bases and J gave up 1 base, with 19 bases separating them. CDR3 coding DNA: TGTGCCAGCAGCAAATCCGGGACACCCGTTTCCTACGAGCAGTACTTC. Protein sequence: CASSKSGTPVSYEQYF.